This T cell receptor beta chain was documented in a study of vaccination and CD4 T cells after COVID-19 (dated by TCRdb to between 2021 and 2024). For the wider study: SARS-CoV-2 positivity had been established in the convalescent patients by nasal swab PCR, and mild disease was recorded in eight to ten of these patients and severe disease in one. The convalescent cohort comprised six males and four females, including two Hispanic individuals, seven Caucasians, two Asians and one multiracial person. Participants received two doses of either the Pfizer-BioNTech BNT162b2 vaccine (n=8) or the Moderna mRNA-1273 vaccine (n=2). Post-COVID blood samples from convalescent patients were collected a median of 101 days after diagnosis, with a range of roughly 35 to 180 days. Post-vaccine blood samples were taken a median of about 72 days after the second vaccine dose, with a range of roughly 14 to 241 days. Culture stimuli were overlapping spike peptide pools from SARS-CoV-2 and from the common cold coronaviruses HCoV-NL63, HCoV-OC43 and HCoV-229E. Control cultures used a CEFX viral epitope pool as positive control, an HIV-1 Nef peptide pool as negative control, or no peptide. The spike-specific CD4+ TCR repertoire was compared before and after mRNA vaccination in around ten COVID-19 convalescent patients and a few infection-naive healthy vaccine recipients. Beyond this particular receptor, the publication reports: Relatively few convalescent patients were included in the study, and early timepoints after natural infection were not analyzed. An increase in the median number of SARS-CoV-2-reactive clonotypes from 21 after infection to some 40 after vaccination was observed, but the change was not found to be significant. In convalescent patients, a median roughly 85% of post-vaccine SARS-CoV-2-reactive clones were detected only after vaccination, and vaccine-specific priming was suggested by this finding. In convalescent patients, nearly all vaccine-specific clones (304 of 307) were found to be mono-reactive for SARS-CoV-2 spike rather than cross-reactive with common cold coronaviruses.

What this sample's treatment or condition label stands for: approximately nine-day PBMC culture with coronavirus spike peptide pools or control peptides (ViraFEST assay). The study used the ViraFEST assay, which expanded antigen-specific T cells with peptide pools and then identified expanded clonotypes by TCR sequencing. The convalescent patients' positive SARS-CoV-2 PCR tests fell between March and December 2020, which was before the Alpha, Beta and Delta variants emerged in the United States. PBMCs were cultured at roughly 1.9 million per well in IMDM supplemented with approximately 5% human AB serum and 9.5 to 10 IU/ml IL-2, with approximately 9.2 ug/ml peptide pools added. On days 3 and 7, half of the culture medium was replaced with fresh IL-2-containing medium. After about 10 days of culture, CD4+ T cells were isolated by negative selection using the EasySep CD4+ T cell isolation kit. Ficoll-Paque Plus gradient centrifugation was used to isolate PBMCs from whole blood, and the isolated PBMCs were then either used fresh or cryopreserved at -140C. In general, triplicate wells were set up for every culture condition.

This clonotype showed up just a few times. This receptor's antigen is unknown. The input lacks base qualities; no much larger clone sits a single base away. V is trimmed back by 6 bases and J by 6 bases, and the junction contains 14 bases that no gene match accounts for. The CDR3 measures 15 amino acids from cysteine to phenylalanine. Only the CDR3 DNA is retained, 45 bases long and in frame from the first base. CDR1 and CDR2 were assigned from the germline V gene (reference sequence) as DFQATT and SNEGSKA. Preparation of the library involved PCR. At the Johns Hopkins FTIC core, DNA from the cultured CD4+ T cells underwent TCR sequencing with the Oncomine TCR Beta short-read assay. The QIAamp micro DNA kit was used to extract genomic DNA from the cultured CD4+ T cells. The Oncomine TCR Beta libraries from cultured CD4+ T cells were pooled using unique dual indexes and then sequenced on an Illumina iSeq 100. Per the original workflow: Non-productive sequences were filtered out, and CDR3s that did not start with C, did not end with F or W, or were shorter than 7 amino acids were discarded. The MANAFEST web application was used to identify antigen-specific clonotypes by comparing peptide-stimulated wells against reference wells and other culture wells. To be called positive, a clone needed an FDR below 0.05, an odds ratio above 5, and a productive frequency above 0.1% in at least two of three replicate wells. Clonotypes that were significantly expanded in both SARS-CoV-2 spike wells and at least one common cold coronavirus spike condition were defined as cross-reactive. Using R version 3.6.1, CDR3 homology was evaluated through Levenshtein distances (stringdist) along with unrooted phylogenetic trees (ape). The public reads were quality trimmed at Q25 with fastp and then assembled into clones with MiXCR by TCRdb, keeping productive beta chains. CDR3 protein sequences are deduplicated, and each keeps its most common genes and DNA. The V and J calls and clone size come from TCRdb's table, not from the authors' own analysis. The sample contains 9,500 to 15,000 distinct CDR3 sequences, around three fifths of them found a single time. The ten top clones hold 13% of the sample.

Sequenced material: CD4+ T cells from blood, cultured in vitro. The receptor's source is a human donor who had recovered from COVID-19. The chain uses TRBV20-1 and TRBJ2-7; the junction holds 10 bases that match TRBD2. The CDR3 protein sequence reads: CSAEPSGRQSSEQYF. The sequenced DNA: TGCAGTGCCGAGCCTAGCGGGAGACAAAGTAGCGAGCAGTACTTC.